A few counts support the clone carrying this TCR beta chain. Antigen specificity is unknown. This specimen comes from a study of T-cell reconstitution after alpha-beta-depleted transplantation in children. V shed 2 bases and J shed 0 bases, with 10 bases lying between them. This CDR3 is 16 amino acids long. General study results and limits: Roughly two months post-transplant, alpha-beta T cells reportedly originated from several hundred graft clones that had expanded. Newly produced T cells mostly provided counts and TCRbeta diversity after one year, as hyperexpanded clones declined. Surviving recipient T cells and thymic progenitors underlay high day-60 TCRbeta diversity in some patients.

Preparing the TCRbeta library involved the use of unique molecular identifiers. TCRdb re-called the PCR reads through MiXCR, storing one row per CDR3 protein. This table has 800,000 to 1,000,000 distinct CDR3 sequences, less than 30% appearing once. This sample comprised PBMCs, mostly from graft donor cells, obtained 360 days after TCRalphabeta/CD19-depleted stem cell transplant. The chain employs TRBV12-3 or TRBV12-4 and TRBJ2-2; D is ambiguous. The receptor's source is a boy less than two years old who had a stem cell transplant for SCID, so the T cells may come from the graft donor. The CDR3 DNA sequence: TGTGCCAGCAGTTTAAAAGGGAACGCGAACACCGGGGAGCTGTTTTTT. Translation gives CASSLKGNANTGELFF.